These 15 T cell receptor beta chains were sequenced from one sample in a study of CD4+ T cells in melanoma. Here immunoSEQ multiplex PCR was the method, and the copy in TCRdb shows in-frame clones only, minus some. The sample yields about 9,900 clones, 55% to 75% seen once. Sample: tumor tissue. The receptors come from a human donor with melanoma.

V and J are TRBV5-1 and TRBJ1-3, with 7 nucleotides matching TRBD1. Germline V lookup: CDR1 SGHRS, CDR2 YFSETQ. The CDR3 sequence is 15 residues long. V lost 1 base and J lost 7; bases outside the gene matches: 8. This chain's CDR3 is CASSLSGQGGNTIYF. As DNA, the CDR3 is TGCGCCAGCAGCTTGTCTGGGCAGGGGGGCAACACCATATATTTT.

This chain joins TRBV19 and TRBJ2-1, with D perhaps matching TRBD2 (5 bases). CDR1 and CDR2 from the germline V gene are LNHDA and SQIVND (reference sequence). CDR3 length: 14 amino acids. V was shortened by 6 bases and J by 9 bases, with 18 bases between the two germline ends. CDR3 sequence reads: CASSPPSNRGEQFF. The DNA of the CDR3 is TGTGCCAGTAGCCCACCTTCAAACCGGGGTGAGCAGTTCTTC.

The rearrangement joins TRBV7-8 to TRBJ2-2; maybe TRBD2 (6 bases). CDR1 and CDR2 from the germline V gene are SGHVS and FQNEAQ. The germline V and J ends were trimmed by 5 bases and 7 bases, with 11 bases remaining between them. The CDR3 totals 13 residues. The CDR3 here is CASSRLVIGELFF. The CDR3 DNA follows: TGTGCCAGCAGCCGACTAGTAATCGGGGAGCTGTTTTTT.

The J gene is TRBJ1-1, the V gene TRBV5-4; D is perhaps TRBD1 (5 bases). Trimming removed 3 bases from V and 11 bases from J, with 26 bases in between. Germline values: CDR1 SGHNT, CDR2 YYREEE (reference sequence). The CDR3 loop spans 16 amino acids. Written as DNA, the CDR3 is TGTGCCAGCAGCTCCCCCGGGGCAAGGGAAGAACCGCCGGCTTTCTTT. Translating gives CASSSPGAREEPPAFF.

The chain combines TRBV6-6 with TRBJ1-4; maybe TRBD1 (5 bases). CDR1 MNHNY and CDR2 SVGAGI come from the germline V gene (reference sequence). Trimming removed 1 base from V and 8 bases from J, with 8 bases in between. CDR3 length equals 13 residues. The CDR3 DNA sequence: TGTGCCAGCAGTTACTGGGACGGCGAAAAACTGTTTTTT. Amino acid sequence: CASSYWDGEKLFF.

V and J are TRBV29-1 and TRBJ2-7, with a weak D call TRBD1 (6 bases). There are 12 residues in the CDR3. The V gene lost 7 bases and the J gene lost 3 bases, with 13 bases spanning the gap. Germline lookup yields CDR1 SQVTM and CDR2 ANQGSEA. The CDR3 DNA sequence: TGCAGCGCAAGAACGGACAGCTACGAGCAGTACTTC. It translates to CSARTDSYEQYF.

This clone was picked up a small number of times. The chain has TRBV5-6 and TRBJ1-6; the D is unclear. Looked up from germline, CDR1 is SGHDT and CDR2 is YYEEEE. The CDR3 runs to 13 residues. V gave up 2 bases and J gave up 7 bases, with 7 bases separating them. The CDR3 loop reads CASSLGPNSPLHF. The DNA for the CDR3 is TGTGCCAGCAGCTTAGGCCCCAATTCACCCCTCCACTTT.

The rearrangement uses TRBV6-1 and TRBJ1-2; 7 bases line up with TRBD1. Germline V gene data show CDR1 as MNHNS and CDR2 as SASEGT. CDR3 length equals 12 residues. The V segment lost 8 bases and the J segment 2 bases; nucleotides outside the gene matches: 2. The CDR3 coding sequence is TGTGCCAGCGAACAGGGGAACTATGGCTACACCTTC. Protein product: CASEQGNYGYTF.

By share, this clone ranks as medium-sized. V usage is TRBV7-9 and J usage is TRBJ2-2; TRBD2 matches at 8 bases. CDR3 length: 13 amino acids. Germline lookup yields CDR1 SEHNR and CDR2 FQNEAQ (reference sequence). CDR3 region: CAHGGENTGELFF. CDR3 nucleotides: TGTGCGCACGGGGGGGAGAACACCGGGGAGCTGTTTTTT.

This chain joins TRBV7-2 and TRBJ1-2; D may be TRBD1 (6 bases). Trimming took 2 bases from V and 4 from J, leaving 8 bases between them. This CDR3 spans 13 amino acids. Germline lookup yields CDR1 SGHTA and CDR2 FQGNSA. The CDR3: CASSLRGGYGYTF. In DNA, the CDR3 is TGTGCCAGCAGCTTAAGGGGGGGCTATGGCTACACCTTC.

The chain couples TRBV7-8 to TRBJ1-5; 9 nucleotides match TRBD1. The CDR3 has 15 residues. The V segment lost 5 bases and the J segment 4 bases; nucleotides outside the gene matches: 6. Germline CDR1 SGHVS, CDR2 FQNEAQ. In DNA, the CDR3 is TGTGCCAGCAGCGGAAGGACAGGGGTTAATCAGCCCCAGCATTTT. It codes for CASSGRTGVNQPQHF.

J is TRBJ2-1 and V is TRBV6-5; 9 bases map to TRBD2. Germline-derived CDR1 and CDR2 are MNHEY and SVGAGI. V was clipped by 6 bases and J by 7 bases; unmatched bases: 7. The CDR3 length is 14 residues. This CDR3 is CASSLGGGDNEQFF. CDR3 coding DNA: TGTGCCAGCAGCTTGGGCGGGGGGGATAATGAGCAGTTCTTC.

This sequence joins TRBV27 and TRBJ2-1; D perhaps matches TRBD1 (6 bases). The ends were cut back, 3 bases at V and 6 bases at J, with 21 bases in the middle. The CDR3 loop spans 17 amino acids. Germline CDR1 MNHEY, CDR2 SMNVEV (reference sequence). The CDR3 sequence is CASSFPTEGETPNEQFF. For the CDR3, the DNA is TGTGCCAGCAGTTTCCCGACCGAGGGGGAGACCCCCAATGAGCAGTTCTTC.

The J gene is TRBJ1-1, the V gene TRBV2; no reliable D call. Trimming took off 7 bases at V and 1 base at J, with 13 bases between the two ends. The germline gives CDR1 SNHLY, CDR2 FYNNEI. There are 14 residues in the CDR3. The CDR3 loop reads CASTKHPPNTEAFF. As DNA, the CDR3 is TGTGCCAGCACGAAACACCCCCCGAACACTGAAGCTTTCTTT. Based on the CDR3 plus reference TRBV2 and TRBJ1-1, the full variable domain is EPEVTQTPSHQVTQMGQEVILRCVPISNHLYFYWYRQILGQKVEFLVSFYNNEISEKSEIFDDQFSVERPDGSNFTLKIRSTKLEDSAMYFCASTKHPPNTEAFFGQGTRLTVV.

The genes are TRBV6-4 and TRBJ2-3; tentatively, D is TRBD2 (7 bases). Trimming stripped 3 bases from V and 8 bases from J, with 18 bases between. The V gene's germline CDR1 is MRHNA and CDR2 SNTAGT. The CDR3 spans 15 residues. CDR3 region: CASSEGGAYTLTQYF. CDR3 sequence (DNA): TGTGCCAGCAGTGAAGGGGGGGCCTATACTCTTACGCAGTATTTT.